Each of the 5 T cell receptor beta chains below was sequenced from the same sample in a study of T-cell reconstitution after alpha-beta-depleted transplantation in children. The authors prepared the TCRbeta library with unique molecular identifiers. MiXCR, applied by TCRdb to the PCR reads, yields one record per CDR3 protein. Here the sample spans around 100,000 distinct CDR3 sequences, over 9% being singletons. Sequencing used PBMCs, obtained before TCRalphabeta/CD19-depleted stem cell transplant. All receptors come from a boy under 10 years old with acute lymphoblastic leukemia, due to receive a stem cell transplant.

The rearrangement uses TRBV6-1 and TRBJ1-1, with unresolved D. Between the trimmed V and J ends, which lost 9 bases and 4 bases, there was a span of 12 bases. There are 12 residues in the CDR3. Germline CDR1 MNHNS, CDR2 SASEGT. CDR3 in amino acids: CASLVGSTEAFF. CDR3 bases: TGTGCCAGTCTAGTGGGGAGCACTGAAGCTTTCTTT.

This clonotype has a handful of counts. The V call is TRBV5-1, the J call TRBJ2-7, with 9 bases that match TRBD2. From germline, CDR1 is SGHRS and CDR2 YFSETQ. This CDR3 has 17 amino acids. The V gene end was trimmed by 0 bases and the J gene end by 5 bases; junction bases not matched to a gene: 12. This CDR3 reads CASSLGPSLAGRNEQYF. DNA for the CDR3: TGCGCCAGCAGCTTGGGGCCCTCGCTAGCGGGACGGAACGAGCAGTACTTC.

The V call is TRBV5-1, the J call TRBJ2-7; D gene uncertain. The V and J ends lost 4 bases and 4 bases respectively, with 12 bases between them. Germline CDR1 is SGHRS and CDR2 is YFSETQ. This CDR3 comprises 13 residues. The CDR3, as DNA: TGCGCCAGCAGCGGGGTCTCGGATTACGAGCAGTACTTC. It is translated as CASSGVSDYEQYF.

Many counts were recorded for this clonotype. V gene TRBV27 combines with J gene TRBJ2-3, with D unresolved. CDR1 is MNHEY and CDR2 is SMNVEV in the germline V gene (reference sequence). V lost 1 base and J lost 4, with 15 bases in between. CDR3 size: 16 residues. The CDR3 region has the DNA TGTGCCAGCAGTTTATTTTCCGGGTCACGGGCAGATACGCAGTATTTT. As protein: CASSLFSGSRADTQYF.

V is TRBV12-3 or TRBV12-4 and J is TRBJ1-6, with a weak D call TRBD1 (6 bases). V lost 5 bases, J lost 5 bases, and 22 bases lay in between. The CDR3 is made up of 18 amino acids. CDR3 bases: TGTGCCAGCAGTAACGTCCGGGTCACTCCAGGGGATAATTCACCCCTCCACTTT. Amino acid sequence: CASSNVRVTPGDNSPLHF.